A selection of T cell receptor beta chains follows, all from one sample in a study of shared clonotypes between healthy human individuals. The table came from immunoSEQ multiplex PCR; TCRdb's copy has only in-frame clones and leaves some out. The top ten hold about 9.4% of the sample, which has 300,000 to 400,000 clones, 73% seen once. Sequenced input: memory CD4+ T cells sorted from blood. The receptor set was obtained from a man aged 30-40 years in good health. CDR3s include the opening cysteine and the closing phenylalanine or tryptophan. D genes are given only for firm matches. Rows may omit the clone size; those that give it use once, few, many or a size class.

V	D	size	J	CDR3	DNA
TRBV19	NA	NA	TRBJ1-2	CASSIQRTTLNGYTF	TGTGCCAGTAGTATACAGCGGACGACGCTTAATGGCTACACCTTC
TRBV7-9	NA	many	TRBJ2-2	CASSSRHTGELFF	TGTGCCAGCAGTTCCCGACACACCGGGGAGCTGTTTTTT
TRBV7-9	NA	NA	TRBJ2-7	CASTPRGAGKSSYEQYF	TGTGCCAGCACCCCCCGGGGGGCAGGCAAGAGCTCCTACGAGCAGTACTTC
TRBV6-1	NA	many	TRBJ1-1	CASSEAWSHSGEAFF	TGTGCCAGCAGTGAAGCGTGGAGTCACTCGGGTGAAGCTTTCTTT
TRBV30	NA	NA	TRBJ1-1	CAWSKDLNTEAFF	TGTGCCTGGAGTAAGGATCTGAACACTGAAGCTTTCTTT
TRBV19	NA	NA	TRBJ2-7	CASSVGPSYEQYF	TGTGCCAGTTCTGTCGGGCCCTCCTACGAGCAGTACTTC
TRBV5-6	TRBD1	NA	TRBJ2-1	CASSWSPTGVSYNEQFF	TGTGCCAGCAGCTGGTCTCCTACAGGGGTCTCCTACAATGAGCAGTTCTTC
TRBV4-2	NA	NA	TRBJ1-2	CASSQENRDYGYTF	TGTGCCAGCAGCCAAGAGAACAGGGACTATGGCTACACCTTC
TRBV11-3	TRBD1	NA	TRBJ1-1	CASSLGTGWNTEAFF	TGTGCCAGCAGCTTGGGGACAGGGTGGAACACTGAAGCTTTCTTT
TRBV7-2	TRBD2	NA	TRBJ2-7	CASSYISGISEQYF	TGTGCCAGCAGCTACATCAGCGGGATCAGCGAGCAGTACTTC